The rows below give T cell receptor beta chains drawn from one sample of a study of T cells after yellow fever vaccination. MiXCR, run by TCRdb on the 5' RACE reads, gives a single entry per CDR3 protein. The sample contains more than 95,000 distinct CDR3 sequences, about 7.2% of which appear only once. The material was CD4+ T cells sorted from PBMCs, obtained 35 to 50 days after the first yellow fever vaccination. These receptor sequences come from a man in his late teens or twenties who received the YFV17D yellow fever vaccine. CDR3s include the opening cysteine and the closing phenylalanine or tryptophan. D genes are given only for firm matches. Part of the rows lack a size; the others show once, few, many or a class for expanded clones.

size: many
V: TRBV20-1
D: -
J: TRBJ2-7
DNA: TGCAGTGCTGAGACAGGCGGAGCCCGAAATAAATACGAGCAGTACTTC
CDR3: CSAETGGARNKYEQYF

size: -
V: TRBV7-8
D: TRBD2
J: TRBJ2-3
DNA: TGTGCCAGCAGCTTACGGGGGGGGGGGCGCGGCACAGATACGCAGTATTTT
CDR3: CASSLRGGGRGTDTQYF

size: many
V: TRBV9
D: -
J: TRBJ2-3
DNA: TGTGCCAGCAGCGTAGGACTGGCTAGCACAGATACGCAGTATTTT
CDR3: CASSVGLASTDTQYF

size: few
V: TRBV12-3/TRBV12-4
D: TRBD2
J: TRBJ2-5
DNA: TGTGCCAGCAGATCCCCGGGACTAGCTCAAGAGACCCAGTACTTC
CDR3: CASRSPGLAQETQYF

size: few
V: TRBV4-2
D: TRBD2
J: TRBJ2-6
DNA: TGTGCCAGCAGCCTTAACGGTGCGGGGGTGAGCTCTGGGGCCAACGTCCTGACTTTC
CDR3: CASSLNGAGVSSGANVLTF

size: few
V: TRBV3-1
D: -
J: TRBJ2-1
DNA: TGTGCCAGCAGCCAAGACAAAGGGACCCTTGGGGATGAGCAGTTCTTC
CDR3: CASSQDKGTLGDEQFF

size: few
V: TRBV10-3
D: -
J: TRBJ1-4
DNA: TGTGCCATCAGCCGGGACTTGGATGAAAAACTGTTTTTT
CDR3: CAISRDLDEKLFF

size: many
V: TRBV10-3
D: TRBD2
J: TRBJ2-3
DNA: TGTGCCATCAGACCTAGCGGGGGGACATACCTCTCCACAGATACGCAGTATTTT
CDR3: CAIRPSGGTYLSTDTQYF

size: many
V: TRBV11-2
D: TRBD1
J: TRBJ2-5
DNA: TGTGCCAGCAGCACGGGGACAGCGACGAAGACCCAGTACTTC
CDR3: CASSTGTATKTQYF

size: many
V: TRBV7-2
D: -
J: TRBJ2-7
DNA: TGTGCCAGCAGTAAACCAGGGACCTACGAGCAGTACTTC
CDR3: CASSKPGTYEQYF

size: many
V: TRBV12-3/TRBV12-4
D: TRBD2
J: TRBJ2-3
DNA: TGTGCCAGCGCTCTCGGGGGGGGGACAGATACGCAGTATTTT
CDR3: CASALGGGTDTQYF

size: many
V: TRBV11-2
D: TRBD2
J: TRBJ2-3
DNA: TGTGCCAGCAGCCGACCCGCGGGGGGCTCCAGCCTCGGACATACGCAGTATTTT
CDR3: CASSRPAGGSSLGHTQYF

size: many
V: TRBV7-2
D: TRBD2
J: TRBJ2-1
DNA: TGTGCCAGCAGCTTACAACTGACTAGCGGGGGGGGCAATGAGCAGTTCTTC
CDR3: CASSLQLTSGGGNEQFF

size: -
V: TRBV4-1
D: -
J: TRBJ2-2
DNA: TGCGCCAGCAGCCAAGGTCTACGGGCCTCTCGTAACACCGGGGAGCTGTTTTTT
CDR3: CASSQGLRASRNTGELFF

size: many
V: TRBV28
D: TRBD1
J: TRBJ1-4
DNA: TGTGCCAGCAGTCCTTCAGGGGGATCTAATGAAAAACTGTTTTTT
CDR3: CASSPSGGSNEKLFF

size: many
V: TRBV6-5
D: -
J: TRBJ2-7
DNA: TGTGCCAGCATGTCGGGACAAACCTACGAGCAGTACTTC
CDR3: CASMSGQTYEQYF

size: many
V: TRBV4-1
D: -
J: TRBJ2-1
DNA: TGCGCCAGCAGCCAAGCGAACTTAATCTCCTACAATGAGCAGTTCTTC
CDR3: CASSQANLISYNEQFF

size: many
V: TRBV10-3
D: -
J: TRBJ1-3
DNA: TGTGCCATCAGTGAGTCGACGCTCGTAGGAAACACCATATATTTT
CDR3: CAISESTLVGNTIYF

size: many
V: TRBV5-1
D: TRBD1
J: TRBJ2-3
DNA: TGCGCCAGCAGCTTGTATGGACAGGGGAGCACAGATACGCAGTATTTT
CDR3: CASSLYGQGSTDTQYF

size: -
V: TRBV20-1
D: TRBD1
J: TRBJ1-5
DNA: TGCAGTGCCACCAATACCGGGACAGGGTTTACCGGGAGCAATCAGCCCCAGCATTTT
CDR3: CSATNTGTGFTGSNQPQHF

size: many
V: TRBV7-6
D: -
J: TRBJ2-2
DNA: TGTGCCAGCAGCTTAGACCCCAACACCGGGGAGCTGTTTTTT
CDR3: CASSLDPNTGELFF

size: many
V: TRBV3-1
D: -
J: TRBJ2-3
DNA: TGTGCCAGCAGCCCCTGGACAGCCTGGGAAGATACGCAGTATTTT
CDR3: CASSPWTAWEDTQYF

size: many
V: TRBV20-1
D: -
J: TRBJ2-1
DNA: TGCAGTGCTAGAGATGTTCAGGGATTTTGGAATGAGCAGTTCTTC
CDR3: CSARDVQGFWNEQFF

size: many
V: TRBV13
D: -
J: TRBJ2-6
DNA: TGTGCCAGCAGCTTAGGCCTCGGGGCCCGCGGGGCCAACGTCCTGACTTTC
CDR3: CASSLGLGARGANVLTF

size: many
V: TRBV27
D: TRBD2
J: TRBJ2-3
DNA: TGTGCCAGCAGTTTCATGTTTCCAGCGGGGGGAGATACGCAGTATTTT
CDR3: CASSFMFPAGGDTQYF

size: -
V: TRBV7-2
D: -
J: TRBJ2-3
DNA: TGTGCCAGCAGGTTTGAGCGCGCAGGGACGCAGTATTTT
CDR3: CASRFERAGTQYF

size: many
V: TRBV18
D: TRBD1
J: TRBJ1-6
DNA: TGTGCCAGCTCACCGCCCCAGGGACAGGGAAATTCACCCCTCCACTTT
CDR3: CASSPPQGQGNSPLHF

size: many
V: TRBV27
D: TRBD2
J: TRBJ2-1
DNA: TGTGCCAGCAGTTTAATGGGGGGGACGGTATACTACAATGAGCAGTTCTTC
CDR3: CASSLMGGTVYYNEQFF

size: -
V: TRBV5-6
D: -
J: TRBJ2-6
DNA: TGTGCCAGCAGCCTCGGGATGCTCGGGGCCAACGTCCTGACTTTC
CDR3: CASSLGMLGANVLTF

size: many
V: TRBV11-1
D: -
J: TRBJ2-1
DNA: TGTGCCAGCAGCTTATTTTCCGGGGGGCCTTCAACTTACAATGAGCAGTTCTTC
CDR3: CASSLFSGGPSTYNEQFF

size: few
V: TRBV7-3
D: -
J: TRBJ2-3
DNA: TGTGCCAGCAGCCCCGGACCAGCCACAGATACGCAGTATTTT
CDR3: CASSPGPATDTQYF

size: many
V: TRBV7-2
D: -
J: TRBJ2-7
DNA: TGTGCCAGCAGCTTATCGGGGCGGGGGCGGAAGACCTACGAGCAGTACTTC
CDR3: CASSLSGRGRKTYEQYF

size: many
V: TRBV11-2
D: TRBD2
J: TRBJ2-3
DNA: TGTGCCAGCAGCTCCGTCGGGGGGGCGGGCTGGGATACGCAGTATTTT
CDR3: CASSSVGGAGWDTQYF

size: many
V: TRBV4-2
D: -
J: TRBJ1-5
DNA: TGTGCCAGCAGCCAAGATTTGGGTCAGCCCCAGCATTTT
CDR3: CASSQDLGQPQHF

size: many
V: TRBV5-1
D: TRBD2
J: TRBJ2-3
DNA: TGCGCCAGCAGTTCAGCGGGGGGGCAGGAAGATACGCAGTATTTT
CDR3: CASSSAGGQEDTQYF

size: many
V: TRBV28
D: -
J: TRBJ2-2
DNA: TGTGCCAGCAGTTTATGGGGACCCACCGGGGAGCTGTTTTTT
CDR3: CASSLWGPTGELFF

size: many
V: TRBV20-1
D: -
J: TRBJ1-5
DNA: TGCAGTGCTAGAAAACGGCAGAGAAATCAGCCCCAGCATTTT
CDR3: CSARKRQRNQPQHF

size: many
V: TRBV4-2
D: -
J: TRBJ1-2
DNA: TGTGCCAGCAGCCAAGAGACAGGCCGAAACTATGGCTACACCTTC
CDR3: CASSQETGRNYGYTF

size: medium-sized
V: TRBV2
D: TRBD2
J: TRBJ2-2
DNA: TGTGCCAGCAGTCGCACTAGCGGAGCGAACACCGGGGAGCTGTTTTTT
CDR3: CASSRTSGANTGELFF

size: many
V: TRBV7-3
D: TRBD2
J: TRBJ2-2
DNA: TGTGCCAGCAGCTTAGTAGCGGGGGCACCGGGGGAGCTGTTTTTT
CDR3: CASSLVAGAPGELFF

size: many
V: TRBV5-1
D: -
J: TRBJ2-5
DNA: TGCGCCAGCAGCTTGTTGTCGAGGAATGAAGAGACCCAGTACTTC
CDR3: CASSLLSRNEETQYF

size: many
V: TRBV15
D: -
J: TRBJ1-6
DNA: TGTGCCACCAGCAGTCGACAGCTAGATTCACCCCTCCACTTT
CDR3: CATSSRQLDSPLHF

size: few
V: TRBV7-3
D: -
J: TRBJ2-6
DNA: TGTGCCAGCAGCAAGGGACAAGCTGGGGCCAACGTCCTGACTTTC
CDR3: CASSKGQAGANVLTF

size: many
V: TRBV5-1
D: -
J: TRBJ2-5
DNA: TGCGCCAGCAGCTTGGACTCAATGCGGGAGACCCAGTACTTC
CDR3: CASSLDSMRETQYF

size: many
V: TRBV6-4
D: TRBD1
J: TRBJ1-5
DNA: TGTGCCAGTCAACAGGGGGGCAATCAGCCCCAGCATTTT
CDR3: CASQQGGNQPQHF

size: many
V: TRBV20-1
D: TRBD2
J: TRBJ2-3
DNA: TGCAGTGCTAGCCCTGGGACTAGTCGGAGTGATACGCAGTATTTT
CDR3: CSASPGTSRSDTQYF

size: few
V: TRBV5-6
D: TRBD2
J: TRBJ2-3
DNA: TGTGCCAGCAGAATAGCGGGGGGCAGCACAGATACGCAGTATTTT
CDR3: CASRIAGGSTDTQYF

size: many
V: TRBV29-1
D: -
J: TRBJ1-1
DNA: TGCAGCGTTCAGGCGCAAAGCGTCGCTTTCTTT
CDR3: CSVQAQSVAFF

size: many
V: TRBV5-5
D: -
J: TRBJ2-3
DNA: TGTGCCAGCAGCTTCTATAGCGGAGATACGCAGTATTTT
CDR3: CASSFYSGDTQYF

size: many
V: TRBV4-3
D: -
J: TRBJ1-5
DNA: TGCGCCAGCAGCCAAGAGTCCAGGCGGGATCAGCCCCAGCATTTT
CDR3: CASSQESRRDQPQHF